Listed below are T cell receptor beta chains from one sample, sequenced in a study of spatial heterogeneity in lung cancer. TCRdb independently ran MiXCR on the 5' RACE reads; one entry per CDR3 protein. The sample carries 40,000 or so distinct CDR3 sequences, approximately 7.5% recorded once. The source material was PBMCs, sampled at surgery. These receptors were taken from a male donor with early-stage non-small cell lung cancer. Both conserved end residues are part of each CDR3. A D gene is named only where the DNA matches it firmly. Some rows mark clone size as missing; the rest say once, few, many or name a class of expanded clone.

abundance	v_gene	j_gene	len	d_gene	CDR3nt	CDR3aa
few	TRBV6-6	TRBJ1-1	14	TRBD1	TGTGCCAGCCTATTTCGACAGGGAGGGACTGAAGCTTTCTTT	CASLFRQGGTEAFF
NA	TRBV14	TRBJ2-5	17	TRBD2	TGTGCCAGCAGCCAAGATCGGGATAGCGGGCTACAAGAGACCCAGTACTTC	CASSQDRDSGLQETQYF
many	TRBV11-2	TRBJ2-5	14	TRBD1	TGTGCCAGCAGCTCCTGGACAGGCGGGGAGACCCAGTACTTC	CASSSWTGGETQYF
once	TRBV12-5	TRBJ2-1	15	TRBD2	TGTGCTAGTGGTTTTAGCGGGAGCCGCTACAATGAGCAGTTCTTC	CASGFSGSRYNEQFF
many	TRBV10-3	TRBJ1-1	15	NA	TGTGCCATCAGGAACCGCCGGGACATGAACACTGAAGCTTTCTTT	CAIRNRRDMNTEAFF
NA	TRBV6-5	TRBJ2-7	15	NA	TGTGCCAGCAGTCCCCCAGGCAGCGTCTCCTACGAGCAGTACTTC	CASSPPGSVSYEQYF
many	TRBV12-3/TRBV12-4	TRBJ1-5	14	TRBD1	TGTGCCAGCAGTTTGGGACAGGGACGACAGCCCCAGCATTTT	CASSLGQGRQPQHF
NA	TRBV2	TRBJ1-3	13	NA	TGTGCCACCCCCGGGGGACCGGGAAACACCATATATTTT	CATPGGPGNTIYF
many	TRBV21-1	TRBJ1-5	15	NA	TGTGCCCGCTCCCCCGGGACAGGGGACAATCAGCCCCAGCATTTT	CARSPGTGDNQPQHF
NA	TRBV20-1	TRBJ2-2	14	NA	TGCAGTGCGGAAAACACGGGCCACACCGGGGAGCTGTTTTTT	CSAENTGHTGELFF
NA	TRBV9	TRBJ2-5	14	NA	TGTGCCAGCAGCCTCGAGGAGGGTGGAGAGACCCAGTACTTC	CASSLEEGGETQYF
many	TRBV10-3	TRBJ2-5	13	TRBD1	TGTGCCATCAGTGGCCGGGACAGAGAGACCCAGTACTTC	CAISGRDRETQYF
few	TRBV20-1	TRBJ2-3	14	NA	TGCAGTGCTCCAAGGCCACCAGAGACAGATACGCAGTATTTT	CSAPRPPETDTQYF
many	TRBV5-1	TRBJ2-1	16	TRBD2	TGCGCCAGCAGCACGTTAGCGGGAAGCTCCTACAATGAGCAGTTCTTC	CASSTLAGSSYNEQFF
NA	TRBV12-3/TRBV12-4	TRBJ1-5	14	NA	TGTGCCAGCAGTTTATGGGGGTCGCGTCAGCCCCAGCATTTT	CASSLWGSRQPQHF
few	TRBV11-2	TRBJ1-6	14	NA	TGTGCCAGCAGCTTAGGACAGCACCATTCACCCCTCCACTTT	CASSLGQHHSPLHF
few	TRBV15	TRBJ2-1	17	TRBD2	TGTGCCACCAGCAGAGAGGGGCCGGGAGGCACCTACAATGAGCAGTTCTTC	CATSREGPGGTYNEQFF
many	TRBV20-1	TRBJ2-3	18	NA	TGCAGTGCTAGATCCCCAGACCGGCAGGGGGCGGGAGGAGATACGCAGTATTTT	CSARSPDRQGAGGDTQYF
many	TRBV19	TRBJ2-6	19	NA	TGTGCCAGTAGTATTTACGGCTTGGGGGAGGCCTCCGGGGCCAACGTCCTGACTTTC	CASSIYGLGEASGANVLTF
NA	TRBV20-1	TRBJ2-5	14	NA	TGCAGTGCTAGAGATTGGACAGTTCAAGAGACCCAGTACTTC	CSARDWTVQETQYF
many	TRBV9	TRBJ2-3	15	TRBD2	TGTGCCAGCAGCGTCCTAGCGGGGCCCACAGATACGCAGTATTTT	CASSVLAGPTDTQYF
NA	TRBV12-3/TRBV12-4	TRBJ2-2	15	NA	TGTGCCAGCAGTTTAGGGGAAGGTAACACCGGGGAGCTGTTTTTT	CASSLGEGNTGELFF
NA	TRBV6-5	TRBJ2-3	16	TRBD1	TGTGCCAGCAGTCTCTTAGGGACAGGAGGGAGAGATACGCAGTATTTT	CASSLLGTGGRDTQYF
few	TRBV18	TRBJ1-6	18	TRBD1	TGTGCCAGCTCACCGAGGCAGGGGGGAAGCTCCTATAATTCACCCCTCCACTTT	CASSPRQGGSSYNSPLHF
few	TRBV6-2/TRBV6-3	TRBJ1-1	13	NA	TGTGCCAGCAGTTACGGGGGGCGGACTGAAGCTTTCTTT	CASSYGGRTEAFF